This entry concerns a single T cell receptor (beta chain). The CDR3 is made up of 17 amino acids. After removal of 5 bases from V and 3 bases from J, the junction contained 12 bases not matched to a gene. Germline V gives CDR1 SNHLY, CDR2 FYNNEI. During active infection, Seattle patients enrolled and were then monitored through disease. Produced via immunoSEQ multiplex PCR; TCRdb's table is partial and in-frame only. The sample lists fewer than 650,000 clones; approximately 91% were seen once. These data originate in a study of blood T cell repertoires in COVID-19. Study-wide context: From T cells, B-cell-depleted T cells, or PBMCs came the material, which was cDNA or gDNA.

The clonotype originates from a woman in her fifties or sixties with COVID-19, enrolled during active disease. Sample: peripheral blood. The rearrangement joins TRBV2 to TRBJ2-2, with 7 bases lining up with TRBD1. CDR3 sequence reads: CASSPDRAPSYTGELFF. DNA of the CDR3: TGTGCCAGCAGTCCCGACAGGGCTCCATCCTACACCGGGGAGCTGTTTTTT.